Listed below are T cell receptor beta chains from one sample, sequenced in a study of blood T cell repertoires in COVID-19. Libraries were prepared by immunoSEQ multiplex PCR; TCRdb keeps only in-frame clonotypes and omits some of them. The sample records around 250,000 clones, approximately 83% being singletons. Sequences were obtained from PBMCs or T cells enriched from blood (not recorded which). These receptors were collected from a woman aged 45-65 years who had recovered from COVID-19. Each CDR3 is given with its conserved first and last residue.

j_call v_call cdr3_aa
TRBJ2-2 TRBV6-2/TRBV6-3 CASSYRLAGNTGELFF
TRBJ2-3 TRBV3-1/TRBV3-2 CASRDSGVTDTQYF
TRBJ1-2 TRBV2 CASSPGQGYGYTF
TRBJ2-2 TRBV11-1 CASSNSGAGTGELFF
TRBJ2-1 TRBV19 CASSILPDSTRGQFF
TRBJ2-3 TRBV5-1 CASSLSGTGGNEYF
TRBJ2-5 TRBV29-1 CSVIRLAGQETQYF
TRBJ2-1 TRBV4-1 CASSPIRDRGYNEQFF
TRBJ2-3 TRBV5-1 CASRTGTSVDTQYF
TRBJ1-3 TRBV19 CASSVLAKYSGNTIYF
TRBJ1-2 TRBV28 CASSVDREVDGYTF
TRBJ1-5 TRBV6-1 CASSESRSRPPQPQHF
TRBJ1-3 TRBV5-1 CASSRSTGGSGNTIYF
TRBJ2-5 TRBV7-8 CASSPGWTSGYQETQYF
TRBJ2-1 TRBV28 CASSPLSGRYYNEQFF
TRBJ2-7 TRBV27 CASSTLTGLNYEQYF
TRBJ2-1 TRBV5-1 CASSANPGLADNEQFF
TRBJ1-2 TRBV28 CASKTAWGSYGYTF
TRBJ1-5 TRBV6-2/TRBV6-3 CASSPHRDRGRPVGGNQPQHF
TRBJ1-1 TRBV27 CATETGTEAFF